This TCR beta chain derives from a study of cytotoxic CD8 clonotypes in ibrutinib-treated CLL. Study-level findings and limits: Public clonotypes were rare and shrank or held steady on treatment.

Measured with immunoSEQ multiplex PCR; TCRdb has only the in-frame clones, and not every one. The table lists roughly 130,000 clones, about 80% of them singletons. A note on this clone: The antigen is unknown.

Germline CDR1 and CDR2: LNHDA and SQIVND (reference sequence). The CDR3 sequence is 17 residues long. The V gene lost 1 base and the J gene lost 3 bases, with 16 bases spanning the gap. This chain links TRBV19 with TRBJ1-5; tentative D call: TRBD1 (6 bases). The TCR sequence derives from a human donor with chronic lymphocytic leukemia. Sample: PBMCs, taken after 12 months of ibrutinib treatment. DNA for the CDR3: TGTGCCAGTAGTATAGGAGAAAGGGACAATATCAATCAGCCCCAGCATTTT. Protein: CASSIGERDNINQPQHF.